This T cell receptor (beta chain) is drawn from a study of blood T cells in healthy people across ages. As to this clonotype: Antigen: not known.

Primed by a sample-barcoded 5' primer and a J-beta primer mix, a second PCR proceeded for roughly 6 to 12 cycles. Each TCR beta cDNA got a 12-nucleotide random molecular identifier. TCRdb used MiXCR to reprocess the 5' RACE reads, holding one entry per CDR3 protein. Of around 690,000 distinct CDR3 sequences in the sample, approximately 50% were seen once. Notes on the study in general: A roughly linear age-dependent decrease characterized TCR beta diversity per million T cells. With unsorted PBMCs, a conclusive comparison of naive versus antigen-experienced cells was not possible. Researchers judged that diversity estimates from one million T cells fell short of true values.

Trimming shortened V by 0 bases and J by 1 base, and 23 bases separated the two germline ends. This CDR3 comprises 20 residues. Germline V gene data show CDR1 as SGDLS and CDR2 as YYNGEE. This TCR was sampled from a man in his sixties in good health. This chain links TRBV9 with TRBJ2-1, with no clear D. The sample was blood. For the CDR3, the DNA is TGTGCCAGCAGCGTAGGTCCCGGTGGACGCTCTGACGGGTCCTACAATGAGCAGTTCTTC. Translation gives CASSVGPGGRSDGSYNEQFF.